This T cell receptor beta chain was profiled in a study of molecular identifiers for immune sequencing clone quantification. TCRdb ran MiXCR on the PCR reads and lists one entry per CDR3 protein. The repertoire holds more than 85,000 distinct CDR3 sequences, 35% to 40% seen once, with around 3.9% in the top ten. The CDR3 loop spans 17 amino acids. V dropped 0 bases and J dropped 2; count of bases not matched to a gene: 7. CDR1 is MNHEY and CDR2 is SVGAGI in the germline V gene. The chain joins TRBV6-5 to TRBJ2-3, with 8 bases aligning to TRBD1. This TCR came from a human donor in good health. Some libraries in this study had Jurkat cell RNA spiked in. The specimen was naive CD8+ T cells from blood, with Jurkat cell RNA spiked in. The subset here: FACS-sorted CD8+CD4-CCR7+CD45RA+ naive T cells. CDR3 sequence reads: CASSYSSGQENTDTQYF. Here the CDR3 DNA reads TGTGCCAGCAGTTACTCTTCGGGACAGGAGAACACAGATACGCAGTATTTT.